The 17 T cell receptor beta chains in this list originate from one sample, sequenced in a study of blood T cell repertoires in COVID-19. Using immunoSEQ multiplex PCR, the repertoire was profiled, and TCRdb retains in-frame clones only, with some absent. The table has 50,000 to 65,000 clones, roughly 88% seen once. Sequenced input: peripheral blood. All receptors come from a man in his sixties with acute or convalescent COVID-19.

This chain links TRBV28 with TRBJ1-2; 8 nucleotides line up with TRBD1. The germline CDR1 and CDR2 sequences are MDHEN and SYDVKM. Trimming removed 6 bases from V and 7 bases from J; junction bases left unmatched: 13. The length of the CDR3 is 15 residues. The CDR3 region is CASSRGQGRLGGYTF. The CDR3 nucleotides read TGTGCCAGCAGCCGCGGACAGGGCCGCTTGGGTGGCTACACCTTC.

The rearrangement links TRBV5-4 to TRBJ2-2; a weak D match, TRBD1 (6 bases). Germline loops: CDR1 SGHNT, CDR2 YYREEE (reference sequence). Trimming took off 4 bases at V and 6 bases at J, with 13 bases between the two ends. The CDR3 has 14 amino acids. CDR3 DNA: TGTGCCAGCAGCCCCACACAGGGTTCCGGGGAGCTGTTTTTT. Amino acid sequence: CASSPTQGSGELFF.

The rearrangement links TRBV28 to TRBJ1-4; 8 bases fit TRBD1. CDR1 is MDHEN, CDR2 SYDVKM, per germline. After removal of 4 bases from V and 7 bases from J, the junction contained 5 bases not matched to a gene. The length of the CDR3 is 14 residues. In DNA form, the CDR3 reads TGTGCCAGCAGTTACACAGGGGGGTTTGAAAAACTGTTTTTT. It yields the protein CASSYTGGFEKLFF.

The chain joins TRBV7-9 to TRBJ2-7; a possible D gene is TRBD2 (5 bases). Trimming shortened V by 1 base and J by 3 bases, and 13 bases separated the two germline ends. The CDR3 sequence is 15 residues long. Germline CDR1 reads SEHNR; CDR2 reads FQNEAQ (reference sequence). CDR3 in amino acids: CASSLGGPGGYEQYF. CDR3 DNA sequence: TGTGCCAGCAGCTTAGGGGGTCCAGGAGGCTACGAGCAGTACTTC.

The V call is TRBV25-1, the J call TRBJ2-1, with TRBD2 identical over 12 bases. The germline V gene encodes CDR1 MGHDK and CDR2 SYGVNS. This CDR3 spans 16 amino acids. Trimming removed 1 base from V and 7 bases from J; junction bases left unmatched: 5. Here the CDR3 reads CASSELTSGSYNEQFF. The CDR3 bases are TGTGCCAGCAGTGAATTGACTAGCGGGAGTTATAATGAGCAGTTCTTC.

This chain's CDR3 is CASSPPTSGRNLQYF. In DNA, the CDR3 is TGTGCCAGCTCACCACCGACTAGCGGGAGAAACTTGCAGTACTTC. The V call is TRBV18, the J call TRBJ2-7; the match to TRBD2 covers 12 bases. Germline CDR1 and CDR2: KGHSH and LQKENI. V shed 0 bases and J 9 bases; nucleotides not matched to a gene: 6. CDR3 length equals 15 residues.

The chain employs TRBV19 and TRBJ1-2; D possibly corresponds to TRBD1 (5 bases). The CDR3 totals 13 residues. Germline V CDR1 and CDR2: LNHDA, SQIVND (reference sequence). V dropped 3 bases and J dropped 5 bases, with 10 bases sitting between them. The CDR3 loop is CASSIGGGYGYTF. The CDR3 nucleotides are TGTGCCAGTAGTATCGGCGGGGGGTATGGCTACACCTTC.

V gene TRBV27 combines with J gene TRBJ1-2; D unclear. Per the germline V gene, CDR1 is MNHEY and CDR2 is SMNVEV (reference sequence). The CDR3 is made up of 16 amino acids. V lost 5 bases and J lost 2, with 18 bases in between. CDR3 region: CASSPRTRGSNYGYTF. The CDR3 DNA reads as TGTGCCAGCAGTCCAAGAACCCGCGGGTCGAACTATGGCTACACCTTC.

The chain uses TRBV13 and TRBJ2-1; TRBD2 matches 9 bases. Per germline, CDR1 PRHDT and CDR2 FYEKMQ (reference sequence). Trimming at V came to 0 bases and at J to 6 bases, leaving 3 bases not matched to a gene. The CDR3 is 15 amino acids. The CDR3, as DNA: TGTGCCAGCAGCTTAGGTAGCGGGAGTACCAATGAGCAGTTCTTC. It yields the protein CASSLGSGSTNEQFF.

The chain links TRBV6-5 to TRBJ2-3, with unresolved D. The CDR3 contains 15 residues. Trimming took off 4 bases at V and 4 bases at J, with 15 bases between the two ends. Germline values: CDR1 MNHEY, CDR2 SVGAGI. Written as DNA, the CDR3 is TGTGCCAGCAGTTCCAGTAACCGCGGCGCAGATACGCAGTATTTT. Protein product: CASSSSNRGADTQYF.

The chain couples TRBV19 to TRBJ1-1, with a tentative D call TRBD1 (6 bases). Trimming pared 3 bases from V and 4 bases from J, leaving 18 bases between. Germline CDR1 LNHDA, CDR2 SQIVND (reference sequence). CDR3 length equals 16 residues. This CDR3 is CASSIRDRSGFTEAFF. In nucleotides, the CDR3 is TGTGCCAGTAGTATTCGAGACAGGAGTGGTTTCACTGAAGCTTTCTTT.

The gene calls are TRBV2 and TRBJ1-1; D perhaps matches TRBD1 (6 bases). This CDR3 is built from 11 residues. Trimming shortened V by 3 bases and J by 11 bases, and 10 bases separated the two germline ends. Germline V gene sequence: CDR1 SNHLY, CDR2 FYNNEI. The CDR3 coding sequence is TGTGCCAGCAGTGACGGTCAGGGGGCTTTCTTT. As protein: CASSDGQGAFF.

DNA of the CDR3: TGTGCCAGCAGCCAAGATGGGGACAGGGACACTGAAGCTTTCTTT. Translation gives CASSQDGDRDTEAFF. The chain employs TRBV4-2 and TRBJ1-1; 9 bases agree with TRBD1. Trimming at V came to 0 bases and at J to 3 bases, leaving 2 bases not matched to a gene. This CDR3 has 15 residues. Per the germline V gene, CDR1 is LGHNA and CDR2 is YNFKEQ.

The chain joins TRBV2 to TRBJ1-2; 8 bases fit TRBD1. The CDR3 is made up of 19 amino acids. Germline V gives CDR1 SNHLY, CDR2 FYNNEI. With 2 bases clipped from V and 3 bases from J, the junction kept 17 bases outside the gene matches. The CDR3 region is CASSEHGIGPRTGYYGYTF. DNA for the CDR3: TGTGCCAGCAGTGAACACGGAATCGGTCCTAGGACAGGGTACTATGGCTACACCTTC.

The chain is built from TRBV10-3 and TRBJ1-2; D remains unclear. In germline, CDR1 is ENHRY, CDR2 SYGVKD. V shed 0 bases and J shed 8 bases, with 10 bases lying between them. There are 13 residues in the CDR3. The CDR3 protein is CAISESFGEGYTF. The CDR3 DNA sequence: TGTGCCATCAGTGAGTCATTCGGGGAAGGCTACACCTTC.

The DNA of the CDR3 is TGTGCCAGTAGTAGACAGTCACCTACCTATGGCTACACCTTC. This encodes CASSRQSPTYGYTF. V gene TRBV19 combines with J gene TRBJ1-2, with a possible D match to TRBD1 (5 bases). CDR3 length equals 14 residues. Per the germline V gene, CDR1 is LNHDA and CDR2 is SQIVND (reference sequence). V lost 4 bases to trimming and J lost 4 bases, with 13 bases between them.

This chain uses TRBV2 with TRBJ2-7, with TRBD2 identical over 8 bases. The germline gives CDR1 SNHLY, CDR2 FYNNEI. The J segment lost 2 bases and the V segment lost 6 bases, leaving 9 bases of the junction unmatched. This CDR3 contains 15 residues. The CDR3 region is CASRERLAPTYEQYF. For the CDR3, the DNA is TGTGCCAGCAGGGAGAGACTAGCGCCAACCTACGAGCAGTACTTC.